Listed here are 18 T cell receptor beta chains from one sample, sequenced in a study of beta chain features in type 1 diabetes. cDNA synthesis used the whole RNA isolate, giving expressed TCRB sequences. The protocol was immunoSEQ multiplex PCR, while the TCRdb copy is restricted to in-frame clones and leaves out a portion. This table holds 80,000 to 90,000 clones, 30% to 35% found once. Source material: stem cell memory CD4+ T cells from blood. The source is a woman under 30 in good health.

This clone was seen a handful of times. The rearrangement links TRBV9 to TRBJ2-3, with 12 bases lining up with TRBD2. CDR3 size: 19 residues. After removal of 0 bases from V and 5 bases from J, the junction contained 13 bases not matched to a gene. Germline V CDR1 and CDR2: SGDLS, YYNGEE. The CDR3 here is CASSVGGRTSGARGDTQYF. The CDR3 DNA is TGTGCCAGCAGCGTAGGCGGGCGGACTAGCGGGGCGAGGGGAGATACGCAGTATTTT.

The rearrangement uses TRBV11-1 and TRBJ1-1; TRBD1 matches at 12 bases. The V and J ends lost 4 bases and 5 bases, in that order; junction bases with no gene match: 11. The V gene's germline CDR1 is SGHAT and CDR2 FQDESV (reference sequence). CDR3 length: 17 residues. The CDR3 is CASSSRDRGRRETEAFF. For the CDR3, the DNA is TGTGCCAGCAGCTCCCGGGACAGGGGGCGCCGTGAGACTGAAGCTTTCTTT.

The chain links TRBV5-1 to TRBJ2-5; 11 nucleotides match TRBD1. The V segment lost 5 bases and the J segment 4 bases; nucleotides outside the gene matches: 10. CDR3 length equals 16 residues. Germline V gene lookup returns CDR1 SGHRS and CDR2 YFSETQ. The CDR3 here is CASSWDRGDLGETQYF. The CDR3 DNA follows: TGCGCCAGCAGTTGGGACAGGGGGGACCTAGGAGAGACCCAGTACTTC.

This clone was counted between two and nine times. The rearrangement uses TRBV6-5 and TRBJ1-2, with 9 bases lining up with TRBD1. This CDR3 is 14 amino acids long. Trimming at V came to 6 bases and at J to 8 bases, leaving 10 bases not matched to a gene. Germline loops: CDR1 MNHEY, CDR2 SVGAGI. This CDR3 reads CASRGTGRAEGYTF. The DNA for the CDR3 is TGTGCCAGCAGAGGGACAGGGCGGGCGGAGGGCTACACCTTC.

This clone was detected only a few times. V gene TRBV18 combines with J gene TRBJ2-7; 12 bases match TRBD2. The V gene end was trimmed by 0 bases and the J gene end by 3 bases; junction bases not matched to a gene: 6. CDR3 length: 17 amino acids. The germline V gene encodes CDR1 KGHSH and CDR2 LQKENI. The CDR3: CASSPPLAGGSFYEQYF. DNA for the CDR3: TGTGCCAGCTCACCACCACTAGCGGGGGGCTCTTTCTACGAGCAGTACTTC.

This clone has a count of ten or more. The chain uses TRBV16 and TRBJ1-2, with D possibly being TRBD1 (5 bases). The V gene's germline CDR1 is KGHSY and CDR2 FQNENV. CDR3 size: 13 residues. V lost 1 base to trimming and J lost 6 bases, with 9 bases between them. The CDR3 protein is CASSQLQGNGYTF. CDR3 sequence (DNA): TGTGCCAGCAGCCAATTGCAGGGAAATGGCTACACCTTC.

The chain has TRBV7-9 and TRBJ1-1; D perhaps matches TRBD1 (6 bases). V was pared by 6 bases and J by 11 bases, with 22 bases between. From germline, CDR1 is SEHNR and CDR2 FQNEAQ (reference sequence). This CDR3 spans 14 amino acids. CDR3 in amino acids: CASRLEPTGIAAFF. Written as DNA, the CDR3 is TGTGCCAGCAGATTGGAACCTACAGGGATCGCGGCTTTCTTT. The full variable domain, in which reference TRBV7-9 and TRBJ1-1 provide the parts outside the CDR3, is DTGVSQNPRHKITKRGQNVTFRCDPISEHNRLYWYRQTLGQGPEFLTYFQNEAQLEKSRLLSDRFSAERPKGSFSTLEIQRTEQGDSAMYLCASRLEPTGIAAFFGQGTRLTVV.

This clone was seen a few times. This chain links TRBV5-1 with TRBJ1-3; D not resolved. The CDR3 is made up of 14 amino acids. Between the trimmed V and J ends, which lost 3 bases and 4 bases, there was a span of 11 bases. Germline V gene sequence: CDR1 SGHRS, CDR2 YFSETQ. This chain's CDR3 is CASSSDPEGNTIYF. CDR3 DNA sequence: TGCGCCAGCAGCTCCGATCCTGAGGGAAACACCATATATTTT.

This clone was observed a handful of times. The rearrangement uses TRBV5-1 and TRBJ1-1, with D hard to call. Between the trimmed V and J ends, which lost 4 bases and 1 base, there was a span of 17 bases. CDR1 is SGHRS and CDR2 is YFSETQ in the germline V gene. The length of the CDR3 is 16 residues. CDR3 loop: CASSQAAGGPNTEAFF. Here the CDR3 DNA reads TGCGCCAGCAGCCAAGCGGCAGGTGGCCCGAACACTGAAGCTTTCTTT.

The chain has TRBV7-8 and TRBJ2-5, with a tentative D call TRBD1 (5 bases). The CDR3 runs to 13 residues. CDR1 is SGHVS, CDR2 FQNEAQ, per germline. The germline V and J ends were trimmed by 5 bases and 4 bases, with 11 bases remaining between them. In DNA, the CDR3 is TGTGCCAGCAGCGCAGGGCGTGTAGAGACCCAGTACTTC. This gives the protein CASSAGRVETQYF.

In this sample, this clone turned up a few times. This chain uses TRBV5-1 with TRBJ2-1; D might be TRBD2 (5 bases). The V gene lost 0 bases and the J gene lost 1 base, with 20 bases spanning the gap. Germline CDR1 is SGHRS and CDR2 is YFSETQ. This CDR3 region has 19 residues. CDR3 residues: CASSLVVREKKGSYNEQFF. DNA for the CDR3: TGCGCCAGCAGCTTGGTGGTTAGGGAGAAGAAAGGATCCTACAATGAGCAGTTCTTC.

The chain is built from TRBV29-1 and TRBJ1-1, with TRBD1 identical over 8 bases. Germline V gives CDR1 SQVTM, CDR2 ANQGSEA. The CDR3 covers 13 residues. V was pared by 6 bases and J by 2 bases, with 5 bases of the junction left unmatched. The chain's CDR3 is CSVLTGANTEAFF. CDR3 coding DNA: TGCAGCGTCCTGACAGGGGCCAACACTGAAGCTTTCTTT.

A few counts support this clone. The rearrangement uses TRBV7-9 and TRBJ1-1; D is unresolved. Trimming shortened V by 5 bases and J by 10 bases, and 14 bases separated the two germline ends. The CDR3 runs to 12 residues. CDR1 is SEHNR and CDR2 is FQNEAQ in the germline V gene (reference sequence). Here the CDR3 reads CASSRDIYRAFF. CDR3 bases: TGTGCCAGCAGCCGTGACATTTACCGAGCTTTCTTT.

The chain recombines TRBV2 with TRBJ1-3; weak D call: TRBD1 (5 bases). CDR3 length: 14 residues. Germline CDR1 is SNHLY and CDR2 is FYNNEI. Trimming removed 5 bases from V and 1 base from J, with 9 bases in between. CDR3 region: CASSPRASGNTIYF. DNA of the CDR3: TGTGCCAGCAGTCCCAGGGCTTCTGGAAACACCATATATTTT. The full variable domain, rest sourced from reference TRBV2 and TRBJ1-3, is EPEVTQTPSHQVTQMGQEVILRCVPISNHLYFYWYRQILGQKVEFLVSFYNNEISEKSEIFDDQFSVERPDGSNFTLKIRSTKLEDSAMYFCASSPRASGNTIYFGEGSWLTVV.

This clone showed up just a few times. CDR3 loop: CASSRPDRDEQYF. The DNA for the CDR3 is TGTGCCAGCTCACGACCGGACAGGGACGAGCAGTACTTC. The V gene is TRBV18, the J gene TRBJ2-7; 8 bases align to TRBD1. This CDR3 spans 13 amino acids. Per germline, CDR1 KGHSH and CDR2 LQKENI. The trim removed 4 bases at V and 5 bases at J, leaving 4 bases unmatched.

This clone was seen only a few times. It is likely a read error: a sequence one base away is far more abundant. V and J are TRBV7-9 and TRBJ2-4, with TRBD1 as a possible D gene (6 bases). Germline V CDR1 and CDR2: SEHNR, FQNEAQ (reference sequence). The CDR3 is made up of 15 amino acids. Trimming removed 2 bases from V and 0 bases from J, with 8 bases in between. CDR3 bases: TGTGCCAGCAGCTTATACAGGGTAGCCAAAAACATTCAGTACTTC. It yields the protein CASSLYRVAKNIQYF.

V usage is TRBV15 and J usage is TRBJ2-5, with TRBD2 identical over 7 bases. This CDR3 has 14 residues. Germline CDR1 and CDR2: LNHNV and YYDKDF (reference sequence). V gave up 5 bases and J gave up 3 bases; unmatched junction bases: 6. In DNA, the CDR3 is TGTGCCACCAGCTCGGGGGGTTTGGAAGAGACCCAGTACTTC. Translating gives CATSSGGLEETQYF. The variable domain in full, with the rest retrieved from reference TRBV15 and TRBJ2-5, is DAMVIQNPRYQVTQFGKPVTLSCSQTLNHNVMYWYQQKSSQAPKLLFHYYDKDFNNEADTPDNFQSRRPNTSFCFLDIRSPGLGDTAMYLCATSSGGLEETQYFGPGTRLLVL.

This rearrangement joins TRBV5-1 to TRBJ2-5, with D possibly being TRBD2 (6 bases). The DNA end favors TRBJ2-7, so the J call may be wrong. Germline V gene lookup returns CDR1 SGHRS and CDR2 YFSETQ. The CDR3 is 13 residues long. The CDR3 bases are TGCGCCAGCGGAACTACGGGGGACTACGAGCAGTACTTC. It translates to CASGTTGDYEQYF.